This TCR beta chain came from a study of blood T cells in healthy people across ages. As for the study in general: Template-switching capture recovered about one barcoded beta molecule per two T cells.

This CDR3 comprises 12 residues. Germline V gene data show CDR1 as MNHEY and CDR2 as SVGAGI. Trimming stripped 10 bases from V and 4 bases from J, with 12 bases between. Whole-study findings and limits: Long-lived and aged donors differed, with more naive CD4+ cells and higher diversity in the long-lived. Naive T cell percentage showed a strong correlation with TCR beta diversity.

For the second PCR, which ran for roughly 6 to 12 cycles, a sample-barcoded 5' primer and a J-beta primer mix were used. Paired-end reads containing CDR3 totaled no fewer than 2.5 million for each sample. TCRdb used MiXCR to reprocess the 5' RACE reads, holding one entry per CDR3 protein. The sample comprises roughly 2 million distinct CDR3 sequences, around 50% of which are singletons, and over 2% rests with the top ten. A few counts support this clonotype. Its cognate antigen is unknown. Source material: blood. This clonotype was sampled from a middle-aged woman in good health. The gene calls are TRBV6-5 and TRBJ2-3; the D is unclear. The CDR3 here is CATASEADTQYF. The CDR3 DNA is TGTGCCACCGCCTCAGAGGCAGATACGCAGTATTTT.